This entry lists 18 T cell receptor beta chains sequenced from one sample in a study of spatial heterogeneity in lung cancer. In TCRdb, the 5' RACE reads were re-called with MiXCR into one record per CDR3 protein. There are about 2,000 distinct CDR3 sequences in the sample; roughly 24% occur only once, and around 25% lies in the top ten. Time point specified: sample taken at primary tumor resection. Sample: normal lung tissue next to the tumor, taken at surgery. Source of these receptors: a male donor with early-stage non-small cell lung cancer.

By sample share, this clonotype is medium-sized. CDR3 region: CASSLETVSGNTIYF. The CDR3 nucleotides read TGTGCCAGCAGCTTAGAGACAGTCTCTGGAAACACCATATATTTT. V and J are TRBV7-2 and TRBJ1-3, with D perhaps TRBD1 (5 bases). The germline V gene encodes CDR1 SGHTA and CDR2 FQGNSA. V lost 1 base and J lost 0, with 7 bases in between. This CDR3 contains 15 residues.

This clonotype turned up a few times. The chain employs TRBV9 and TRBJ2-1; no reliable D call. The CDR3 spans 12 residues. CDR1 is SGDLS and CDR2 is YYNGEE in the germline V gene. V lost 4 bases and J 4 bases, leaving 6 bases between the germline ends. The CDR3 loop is CASSPTYNEQFF. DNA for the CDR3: TGTGCCAGCAGCCCCACTTACAATGAGCAGTTCTTC. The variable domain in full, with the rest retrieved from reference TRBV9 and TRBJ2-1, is DSGVTQTPKHLITATGQRVTLRCSPRSGDLSVYWYQQSLDQGLQFLIQYYNGEERAKGNILERFSAQQFPDLHSELNLSSLELGDSALYFCASSPTYNEQFFGPGTRLTVL.

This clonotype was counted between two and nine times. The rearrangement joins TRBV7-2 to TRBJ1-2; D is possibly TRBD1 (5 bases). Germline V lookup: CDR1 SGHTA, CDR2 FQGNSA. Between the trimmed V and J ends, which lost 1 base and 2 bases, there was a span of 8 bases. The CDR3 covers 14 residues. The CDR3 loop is CASSLVAGNYGYTF. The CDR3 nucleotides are TGTGCCAGCAGCTTAGTTGCAGGGAACTATGGCTACACCTTC.

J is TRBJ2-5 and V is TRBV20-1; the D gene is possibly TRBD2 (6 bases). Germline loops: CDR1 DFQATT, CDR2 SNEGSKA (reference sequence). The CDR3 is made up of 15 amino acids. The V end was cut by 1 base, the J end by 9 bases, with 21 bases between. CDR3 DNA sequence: TGCAGTGCTAGAGGCCCTCCGGTGGCCGGCGGGGCCCAGTACTTC. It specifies CSARGPPVAGGAQYF.

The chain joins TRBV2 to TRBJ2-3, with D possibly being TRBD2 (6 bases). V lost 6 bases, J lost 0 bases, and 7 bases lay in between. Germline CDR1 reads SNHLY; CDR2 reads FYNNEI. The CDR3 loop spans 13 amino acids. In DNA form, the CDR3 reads TGTGCCAGCAGGGGGACTAGCACAGATACGCAGTATTTT. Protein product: CASRGTSTDTQYF.

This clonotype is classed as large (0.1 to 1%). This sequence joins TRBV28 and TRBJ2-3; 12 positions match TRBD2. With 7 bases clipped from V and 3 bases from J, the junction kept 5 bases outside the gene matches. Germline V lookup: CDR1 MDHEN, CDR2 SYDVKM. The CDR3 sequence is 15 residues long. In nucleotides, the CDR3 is TGTGCCAGCACGACTAGCGGGAGAGGGACAGATACGCAGTATTTT. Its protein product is CASTTSGRGTDTQYF. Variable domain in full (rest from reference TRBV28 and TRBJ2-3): DVKVTQSSRYLVKRTGEKVFLECVQDMDHENMFWYRQDPGLGLRLIYFSYDVKMKEKGDIPEGYSVSREKKERFSLILESASTNQTSMYLCASTTSGRGTDTQYFGPGTRLTVL.

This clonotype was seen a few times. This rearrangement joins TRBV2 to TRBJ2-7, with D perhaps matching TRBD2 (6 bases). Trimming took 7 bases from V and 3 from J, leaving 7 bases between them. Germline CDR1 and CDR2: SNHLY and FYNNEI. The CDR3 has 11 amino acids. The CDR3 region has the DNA TGTGCCAGCACCGGGAGCTACGAGCAGTACTTC. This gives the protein CASTGSYEQYF.

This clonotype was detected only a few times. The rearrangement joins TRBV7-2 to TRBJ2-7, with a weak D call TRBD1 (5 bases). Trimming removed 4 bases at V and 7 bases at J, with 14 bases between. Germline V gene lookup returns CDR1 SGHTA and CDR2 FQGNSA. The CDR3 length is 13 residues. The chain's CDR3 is CASSSTIRQEQYF. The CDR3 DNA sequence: TGTGCCAGCAGCTCGACCATAAGACAGGAGCAGTACTTC.

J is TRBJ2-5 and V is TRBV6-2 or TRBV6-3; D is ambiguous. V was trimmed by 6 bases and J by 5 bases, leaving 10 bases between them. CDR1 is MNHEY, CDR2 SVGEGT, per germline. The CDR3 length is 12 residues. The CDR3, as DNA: TGTGCCAGCAGCCCCAGTGATGAGACCCAGTACTTC. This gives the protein CASSPSDETQYF.

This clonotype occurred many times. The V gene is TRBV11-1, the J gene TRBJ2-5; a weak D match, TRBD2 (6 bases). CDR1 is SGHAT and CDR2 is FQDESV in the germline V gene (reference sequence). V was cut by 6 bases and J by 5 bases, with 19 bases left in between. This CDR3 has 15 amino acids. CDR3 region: CASRPGVFNRETQYF. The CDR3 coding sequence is TGTGCCAGCAGGCCGGGGGTCTTCAACAGGGAGACCCAGTACTTC.

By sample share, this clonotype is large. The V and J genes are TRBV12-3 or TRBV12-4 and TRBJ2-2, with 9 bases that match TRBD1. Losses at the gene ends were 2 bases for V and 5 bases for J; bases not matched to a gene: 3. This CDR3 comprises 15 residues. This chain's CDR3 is CASSLRQGGTGELFF. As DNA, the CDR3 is TGTGCCAGCAGTTTAAGACAGGGGGGAACCGGGGAGCTGTTTTTT.

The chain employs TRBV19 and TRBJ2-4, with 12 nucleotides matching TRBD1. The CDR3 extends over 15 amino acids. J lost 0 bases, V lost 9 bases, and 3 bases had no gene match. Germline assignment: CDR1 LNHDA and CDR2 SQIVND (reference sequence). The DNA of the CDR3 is TGTGCCAGCCGGGACAGGGGGCCAGCCAAAAACATTCAGTACTTC. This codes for CASRDRGPAKNIQYF.

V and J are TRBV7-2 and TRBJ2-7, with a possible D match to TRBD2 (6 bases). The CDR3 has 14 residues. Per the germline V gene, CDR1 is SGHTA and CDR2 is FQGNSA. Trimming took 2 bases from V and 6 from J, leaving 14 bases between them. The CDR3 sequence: CASSLIASVAEQYF. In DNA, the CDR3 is TGTGCCAGCAGCTTAATTGCTAGCGTGGCCGAGCAGTACTTC.

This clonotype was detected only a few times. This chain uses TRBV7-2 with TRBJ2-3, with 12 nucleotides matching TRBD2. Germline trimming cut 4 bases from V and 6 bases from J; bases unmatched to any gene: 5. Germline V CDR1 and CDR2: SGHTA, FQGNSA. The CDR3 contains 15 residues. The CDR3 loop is CASSSLAGGRDTQYF. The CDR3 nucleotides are TGTGCCAGCAGCTCGCTAGCGGGGGGGAGGGATACGCAGTATTTT.

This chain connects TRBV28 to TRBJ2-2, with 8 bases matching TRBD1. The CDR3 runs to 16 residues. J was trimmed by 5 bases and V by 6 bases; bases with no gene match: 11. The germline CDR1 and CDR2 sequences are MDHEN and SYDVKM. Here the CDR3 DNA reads TGTGCCAGCAGAAGACCAGGGGGCGGATGGACCGGGGAGCTGTTTTTT. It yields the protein CASRRPGGGWTGELFF.

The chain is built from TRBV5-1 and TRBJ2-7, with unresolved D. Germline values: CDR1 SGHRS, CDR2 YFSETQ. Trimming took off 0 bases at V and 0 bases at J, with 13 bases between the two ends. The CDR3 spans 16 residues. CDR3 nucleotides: TGCGCCAGCAGCTTGGAGCTCCGTGGGATCTCCTACGAGCAGTACTTC. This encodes CASSLELRGISYEQYF.

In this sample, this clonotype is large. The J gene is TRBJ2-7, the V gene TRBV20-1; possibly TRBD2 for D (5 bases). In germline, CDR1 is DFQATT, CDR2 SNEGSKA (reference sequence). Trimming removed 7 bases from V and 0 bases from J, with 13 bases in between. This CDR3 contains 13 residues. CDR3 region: CSGERSGSYEQYF. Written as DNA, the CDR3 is TGCAGTGGGGAGCGGTCAGGCTCCTACGAGCAGTACTTC.

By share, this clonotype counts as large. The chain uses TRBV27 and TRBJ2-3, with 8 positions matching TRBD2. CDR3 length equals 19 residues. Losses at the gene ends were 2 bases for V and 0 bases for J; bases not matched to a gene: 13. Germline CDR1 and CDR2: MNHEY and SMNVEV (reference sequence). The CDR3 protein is CASSLRPGGGAGSTDTQYF. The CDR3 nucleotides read TGTGCCAGCAGTTTAAGGCCGGGGGGGGGCGCGGGGAGCACAGATACGCAGTATTTT.